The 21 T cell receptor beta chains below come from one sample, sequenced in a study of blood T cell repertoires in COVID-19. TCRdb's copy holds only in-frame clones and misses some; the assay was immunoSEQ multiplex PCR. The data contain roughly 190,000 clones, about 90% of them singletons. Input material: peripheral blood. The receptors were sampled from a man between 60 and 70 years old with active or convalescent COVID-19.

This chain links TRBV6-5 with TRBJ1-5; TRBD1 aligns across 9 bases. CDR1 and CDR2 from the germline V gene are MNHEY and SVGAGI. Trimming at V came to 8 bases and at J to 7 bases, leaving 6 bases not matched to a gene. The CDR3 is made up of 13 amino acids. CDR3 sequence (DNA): TGTGCCAGCGAGGGACAGGGTGTCCAGCCCCAGCATTTT. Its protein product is CASEGQGVQPQHF.

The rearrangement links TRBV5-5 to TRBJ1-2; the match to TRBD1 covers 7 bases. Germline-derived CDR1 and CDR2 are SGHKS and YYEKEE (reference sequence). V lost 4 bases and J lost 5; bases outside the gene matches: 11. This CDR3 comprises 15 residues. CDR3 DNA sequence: TGTGCCAGCAGCCTTCAATGGACAGGATTGTATGGCTACACCTTC. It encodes CASSLQWTGLYGYTF.

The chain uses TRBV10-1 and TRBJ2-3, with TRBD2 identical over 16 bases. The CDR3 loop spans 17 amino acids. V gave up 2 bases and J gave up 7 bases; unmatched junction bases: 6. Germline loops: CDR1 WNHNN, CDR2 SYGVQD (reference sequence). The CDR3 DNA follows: TGCGCCAGCAGTGAGGCGGGACTAGCGGGGGGGCCAAATACGCAGTATTTT. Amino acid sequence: CASSEAGLAGGPNTQYF.

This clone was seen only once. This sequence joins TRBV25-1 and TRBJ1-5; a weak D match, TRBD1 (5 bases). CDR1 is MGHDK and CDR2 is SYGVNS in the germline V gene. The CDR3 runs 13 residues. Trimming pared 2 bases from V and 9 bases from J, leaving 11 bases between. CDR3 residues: CASSEGVGGPQHF. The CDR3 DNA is TGTGCCAGCAGTGAAGGGGTCGGGGGGCCCCAGCATTTT.

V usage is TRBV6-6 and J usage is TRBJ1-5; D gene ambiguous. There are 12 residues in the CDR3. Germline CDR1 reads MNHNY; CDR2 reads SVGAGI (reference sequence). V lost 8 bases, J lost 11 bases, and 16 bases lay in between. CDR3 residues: CASGEGLGTQHF. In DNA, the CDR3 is TGTGCCAGCGGGGAGGGTTTGGGGACCCAGCATTTT.

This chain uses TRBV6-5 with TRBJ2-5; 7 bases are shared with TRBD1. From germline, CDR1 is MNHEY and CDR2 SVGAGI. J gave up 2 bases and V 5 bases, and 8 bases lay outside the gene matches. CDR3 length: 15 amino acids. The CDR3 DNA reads TGTGCCAGCAGTCTCCCGGGACAGCTACAAGAGACCCAGTACTTC. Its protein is CASSLPGQLQETQYF.

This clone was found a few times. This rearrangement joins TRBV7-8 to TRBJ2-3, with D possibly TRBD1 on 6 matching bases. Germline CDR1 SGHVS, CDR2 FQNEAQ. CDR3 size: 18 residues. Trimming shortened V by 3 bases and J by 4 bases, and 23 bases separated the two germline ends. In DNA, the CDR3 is TGTGCCAGCAGCTTGTTGGGACATTTTAAAGGCGGCGCAGATACGCAGTATTTT. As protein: CASSLLGHFKGGADTQYF.

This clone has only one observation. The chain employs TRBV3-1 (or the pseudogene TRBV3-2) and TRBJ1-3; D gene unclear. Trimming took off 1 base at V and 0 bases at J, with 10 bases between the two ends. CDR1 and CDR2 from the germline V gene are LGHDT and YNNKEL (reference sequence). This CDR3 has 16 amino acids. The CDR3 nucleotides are TGTGCCAGCAGCCAAGGGAGGGTAGCCTCTGGAAACACCATATATTTT. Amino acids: CASSQGRVASGNTIYF.

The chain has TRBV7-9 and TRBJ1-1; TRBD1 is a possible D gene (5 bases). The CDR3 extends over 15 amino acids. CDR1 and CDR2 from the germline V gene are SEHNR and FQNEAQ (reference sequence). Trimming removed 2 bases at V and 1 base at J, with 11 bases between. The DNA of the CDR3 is TGTGCCAGCAGCTTAATTCCAGGGCAGAACACTGAAGCTTTCTTT. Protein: CASSLIPGQNTEAFF.

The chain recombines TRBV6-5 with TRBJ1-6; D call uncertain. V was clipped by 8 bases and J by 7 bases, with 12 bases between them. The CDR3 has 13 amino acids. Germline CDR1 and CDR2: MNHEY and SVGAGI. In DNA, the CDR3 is TGTGCCAGCCTCCGCGGGAGAAATTCACCCCTCCACTTT. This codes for CASLRGRNSPLHF.

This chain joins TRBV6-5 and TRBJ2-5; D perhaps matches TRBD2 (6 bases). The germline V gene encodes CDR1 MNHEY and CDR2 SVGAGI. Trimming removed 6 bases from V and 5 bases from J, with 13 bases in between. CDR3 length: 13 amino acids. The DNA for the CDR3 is TGTGCCAGCAGGCCGGAGGGTAGGGAGACCCAGTACTTC. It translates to CASRPEGRETQYF.

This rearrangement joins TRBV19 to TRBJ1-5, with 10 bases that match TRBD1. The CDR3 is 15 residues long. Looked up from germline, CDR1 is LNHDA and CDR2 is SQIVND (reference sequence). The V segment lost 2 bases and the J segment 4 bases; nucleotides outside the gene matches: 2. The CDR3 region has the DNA TGTGCCAGTAGTATAAGGGGACAGGGGAATCAGCCCCAGCATTTT. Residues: CASSIRGQGNQPQHF.

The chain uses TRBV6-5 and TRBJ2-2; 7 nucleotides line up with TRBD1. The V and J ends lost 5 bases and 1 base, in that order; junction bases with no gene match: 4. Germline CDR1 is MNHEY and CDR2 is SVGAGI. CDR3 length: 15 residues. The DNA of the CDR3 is TGTGCCAGCAGTACGACAGGGTTGAACACCGGGGAGCTGTTTTTT. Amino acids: CASSTTGLNTGELFF.

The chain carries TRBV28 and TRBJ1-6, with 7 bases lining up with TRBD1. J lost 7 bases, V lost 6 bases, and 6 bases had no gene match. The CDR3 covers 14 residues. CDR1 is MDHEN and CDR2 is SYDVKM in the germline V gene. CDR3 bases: TGTGCCAGCAGGAATGACAGGGAGAATTCACCCCTCCACTTT. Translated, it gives CASRNDRENSPLHF.

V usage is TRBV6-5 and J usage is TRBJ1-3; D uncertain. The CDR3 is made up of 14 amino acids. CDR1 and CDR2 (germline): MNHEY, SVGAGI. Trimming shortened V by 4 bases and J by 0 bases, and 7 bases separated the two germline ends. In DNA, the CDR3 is TGTGCCAGCAGTTCCCCCGGCTCTGGAAACACCATATATTTT. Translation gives CASSSPGSGNTIYF.

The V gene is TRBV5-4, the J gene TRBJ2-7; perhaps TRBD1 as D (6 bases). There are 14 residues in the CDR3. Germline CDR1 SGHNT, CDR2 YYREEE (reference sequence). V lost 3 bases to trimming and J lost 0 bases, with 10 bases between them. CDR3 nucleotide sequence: TGTGCCAGCAGCTACGGACAGAGCTCCTACGAGCAGTACTTC. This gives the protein CASSYGQSSYEQYF.

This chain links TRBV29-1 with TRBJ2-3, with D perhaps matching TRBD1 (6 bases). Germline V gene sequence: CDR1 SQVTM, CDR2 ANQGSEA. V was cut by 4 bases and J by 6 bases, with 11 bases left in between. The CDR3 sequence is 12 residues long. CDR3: CSVGGGGDTQYF. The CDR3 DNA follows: TGCAGCGTTGGAGGGGGTGGGGATACGCAGTATTTT.

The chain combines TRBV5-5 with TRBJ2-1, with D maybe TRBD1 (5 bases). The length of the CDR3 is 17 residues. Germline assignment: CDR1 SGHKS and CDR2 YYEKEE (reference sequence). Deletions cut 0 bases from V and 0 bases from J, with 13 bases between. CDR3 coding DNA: TGTGCCAGCAGCTTGGGGCAGGGATCTGGCTCCTACAATGAGCAGTTCTTC. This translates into CASSLGQGSGSYNEQFF.

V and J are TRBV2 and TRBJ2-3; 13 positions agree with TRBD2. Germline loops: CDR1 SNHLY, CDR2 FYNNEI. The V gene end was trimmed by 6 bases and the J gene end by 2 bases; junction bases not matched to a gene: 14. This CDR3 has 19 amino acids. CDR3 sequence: CASSWTSGGRTSFTDTQYF. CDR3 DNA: TGTGCCAGCAGCTGGACTAGCGGGGGAAGGACCTCTTTCACAGATACGCAGTATTTT.

For the CDR3, the DNA is TGCGCCAGCAGCTCGGGACAAGTAGATACGCAGTATTTT. Translation: CASSSGQVDTQYF. J is TRBJ2-3 and V is TRBV5-1; possibly TRBD1 for D (6 bases). There are 13 residues in the CDR3. Germline V gene lookup returns CDR1 SGHRS and CDR2 YFSETQ. Between the trimmed V and J ends, which lost 3 bases and 5 bases, there was a span of 10 bases.

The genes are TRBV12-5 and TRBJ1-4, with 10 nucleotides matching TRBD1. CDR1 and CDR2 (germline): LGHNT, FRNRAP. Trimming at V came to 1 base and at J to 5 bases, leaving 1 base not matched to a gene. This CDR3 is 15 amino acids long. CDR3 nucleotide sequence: TGTGCTAGTGGTTTGGGGACAGGGGGAAATGAAAAACTGTTTTTT. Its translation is CASGLGTGGNEKLFF.